What follows describes a single T cell receptor beta chain. Antigen unknown. V lost 1 base and J 4 bases, leaving 13 bases between the germline ends. This CDR3 contains 15 residues. Germline CDR1 reads SGHVS; CDR2 reads FQNEAQ. This specimen belongs to a study of radiotherapy plus CTLA-4 blockade in lung cancer. Only in-frame clones appear in the TCRdb table, and some are missing; sequencing was by immunoSEQ multiplex PCR. The table has 55,000 to 80,000 clones, more than 75% seen once. Study findings and constraints: Clones derived from tumor TCRs expanded in blood after radiotherapy plus ipilimumab.

The source of this sequence is a human donor with non-small cell lung cancer who had a complete response to radiotherapy plus ipilimumab. The starting material was peripheral blood, obtained from a patient treated with radiotherapy plus ipilimumab. V is TRBV7-8 and J is TRBJ1-1; weak D call: TRBD1 (5 bases). The CDR3 DNA sequence: TGTGCCAGCAGCTTAGGGCCCAGGGAGGCCACTGAAGCTTTCTTT. It codes for CASSLGPREATEAFF. Using reference TRBV7-8 and TRBJ1-1 for the parts outside the CDR3, the full variable domain is GAGVSQSPRYKVAKRGQDVALRCDPISGHVSLFWYQQALGQGPEFLTYFQNEAQLDKSGLPSDRFFAERPEGSVSTLKIQRTQQEDSAVYLCASSLGPREATEAFFGQGTRLTVV.